This T cell receptor beta chain was found in a study of shared clonotypes between healthy human individuals. Overall study context: Each donor's CD8 memory used one plate, CD8 naive two, each CD4 subset three. Study observations and caveats: Donor clonotype sharing was expected to depend on sequencing depth.

Per the germline V gene, CDR1 is WSHSY and CDR2 is SAAADI. V was clipped by 3 bases and J by 9 bases, with 3 bases between them. The CDR3 loop spans 10 amino acids. Naive CD8 cells lacked CD45RO and underwent positive selection for CCR7, leaving out terminally differentiated effector memory CD45RA+ cells. Concerning this clone itself: Its antigen is not identified. Additional DNA sequences in this sample encode the identical CDR3.

Measured with immunoSEQ multiplex PCR; TCRdb has only the in-frame clones, and not every one. The data show a few million clones, about 94% seen once. The sample consisted of naive CD8+ T cells from PBMCs. This clonotype originated in a man aged 18 to 35 in good health. Some clones in this sample may be carry-over from other donors' samples. The V gene is TRBV10-2, the J gene TRBJ2-1; D is ambiguous. CDR3 coding DNA: TGCGCCAGCAGTGAAGTTGAGCAGTTCTTC. It codes for CASSEVEQFF.